This T cell receptor beta chain was captured in a study of beta chain features in type 1 diabetes. As every portion of the isolated RNA was reverse transcribed, the sequencing read expressed TCRB transcripts. Generated by immunoSEQ multiplex PCR, the TCRdb table keeps only in-frame clones and is missing some. The sample holds about 290,000 clones; roughly 8% are singletons and the top ten take roughly 1%. Study-level points and caveats: The study found moderately but significantly shorter TCRB CDR3s in all four CD4+ subsets of Type 1 diabetes patients. Type 1 diabetes patients had VDJ junctions that carried fewer insertions and more deletions.

The CDR3 sequence is 15 residues long. The V gene end was trimmed by 8 bases and the J gene end by 4 bases; junction bases not matched to a gene: 10. The V gene's germline CDR1 is GTSNPN and CDR2 SVGIG (reference sequence). About this clone: The antigen is not known.

What was sequenced was central memory CD4+ T cells from blood. V is TRBV30 and J is TRBJ2-1; 11 bases line up with TRBD2. This TCR derives from a woman aged 18-29 years in good health. CDR3 sequence: CAHTHSGRGYNEQFF. CDR3 nucleotide sequence: TGTGCCCATACCCATAGCGGGAGGGGGTACAATGAGCAGTTCTTC.